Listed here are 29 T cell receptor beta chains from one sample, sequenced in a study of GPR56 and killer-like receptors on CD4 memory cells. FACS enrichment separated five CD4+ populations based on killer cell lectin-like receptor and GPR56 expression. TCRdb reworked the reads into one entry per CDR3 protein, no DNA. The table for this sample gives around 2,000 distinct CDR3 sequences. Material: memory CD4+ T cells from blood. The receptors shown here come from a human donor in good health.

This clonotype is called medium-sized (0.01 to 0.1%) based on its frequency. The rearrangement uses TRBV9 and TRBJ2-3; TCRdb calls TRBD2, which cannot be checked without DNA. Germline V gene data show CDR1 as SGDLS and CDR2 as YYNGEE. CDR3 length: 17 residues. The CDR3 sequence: CASSPSSGGAPTDTQYF.

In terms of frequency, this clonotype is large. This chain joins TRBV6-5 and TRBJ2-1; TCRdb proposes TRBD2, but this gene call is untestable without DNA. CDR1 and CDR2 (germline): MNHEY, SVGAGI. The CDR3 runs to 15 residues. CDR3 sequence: CASSYGLADYNEQFF.

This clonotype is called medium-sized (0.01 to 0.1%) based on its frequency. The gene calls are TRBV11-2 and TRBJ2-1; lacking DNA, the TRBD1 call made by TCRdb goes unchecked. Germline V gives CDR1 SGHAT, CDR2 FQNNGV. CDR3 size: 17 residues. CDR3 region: CASSLHWRGAGYNEQFF.

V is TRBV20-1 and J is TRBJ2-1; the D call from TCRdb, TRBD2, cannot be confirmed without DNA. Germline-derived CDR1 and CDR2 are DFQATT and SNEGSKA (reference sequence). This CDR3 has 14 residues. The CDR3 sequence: CSAGRLAGVGEQFF.

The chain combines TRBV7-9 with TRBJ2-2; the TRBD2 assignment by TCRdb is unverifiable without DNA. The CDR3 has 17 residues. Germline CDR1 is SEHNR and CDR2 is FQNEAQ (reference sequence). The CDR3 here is CASSTRASGGITGELFF.

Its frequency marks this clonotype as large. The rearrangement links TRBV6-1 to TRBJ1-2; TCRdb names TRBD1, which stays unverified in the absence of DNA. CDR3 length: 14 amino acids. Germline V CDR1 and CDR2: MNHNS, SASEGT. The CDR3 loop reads CASDRAKGDYGYTF.

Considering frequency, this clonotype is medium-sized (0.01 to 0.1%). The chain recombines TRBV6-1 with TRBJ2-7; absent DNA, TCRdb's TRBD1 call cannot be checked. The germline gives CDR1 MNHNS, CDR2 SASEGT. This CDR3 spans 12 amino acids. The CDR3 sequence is CASSLQGYEQYF.

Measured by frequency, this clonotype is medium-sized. The CDR3 is CASSLYTSGASRTGELFF. The V and J genes are TRBV27 and TRBJ2-2; TCRdb returns TRBD2, unconfirmable since there is no DNA. The germline gives CDR1 MNHEY, CDR2 SMNVEV (reference sequence). This CDR3 has 18 amino acids.

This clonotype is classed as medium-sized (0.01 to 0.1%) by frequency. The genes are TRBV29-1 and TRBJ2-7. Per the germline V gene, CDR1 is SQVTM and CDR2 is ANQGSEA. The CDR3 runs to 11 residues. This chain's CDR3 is CSVEMAYEQYF.

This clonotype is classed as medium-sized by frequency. The CDR3 reads CSARDSWASGGDIYNEQFF. The chain employs TRBV20-1 and TRBJ2-1; the D gene TCRdb calls, TRBD2, cannot be checked with no DNA. Germline assignment: CDR1 DFQATT and CDR2 SNEGSKA (reference sequence). This CDR3 has 19 amino acids.

The CDR3 region is CASSLNTDRIYF. The chain recombines TRBV12-3 or TRBV12-4 with TRBJ2-5. The CDR3 is made up of 12 amino acids.

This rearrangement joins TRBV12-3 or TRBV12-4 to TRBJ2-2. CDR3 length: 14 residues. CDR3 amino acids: CASSPGLNTGELFF.

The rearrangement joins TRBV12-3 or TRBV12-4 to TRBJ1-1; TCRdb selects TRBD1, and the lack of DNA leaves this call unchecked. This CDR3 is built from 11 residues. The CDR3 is CASRRQGAAFF.

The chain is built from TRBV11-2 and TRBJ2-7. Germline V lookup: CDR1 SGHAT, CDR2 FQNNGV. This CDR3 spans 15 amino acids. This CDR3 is CASTQYARSSYEQYF.

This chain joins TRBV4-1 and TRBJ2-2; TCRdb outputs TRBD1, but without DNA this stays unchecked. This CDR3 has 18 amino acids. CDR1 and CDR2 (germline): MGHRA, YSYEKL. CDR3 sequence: CASSQIQPRQGVAGELFF.

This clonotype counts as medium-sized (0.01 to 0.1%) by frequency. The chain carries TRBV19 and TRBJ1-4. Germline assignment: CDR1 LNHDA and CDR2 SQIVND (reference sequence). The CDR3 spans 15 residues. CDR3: CASSPPGATNEKLFF.

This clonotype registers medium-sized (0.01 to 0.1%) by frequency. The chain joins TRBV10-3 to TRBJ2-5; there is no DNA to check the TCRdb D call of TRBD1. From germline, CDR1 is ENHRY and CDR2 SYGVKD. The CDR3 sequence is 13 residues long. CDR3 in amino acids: CAISPDLDKSQYF.

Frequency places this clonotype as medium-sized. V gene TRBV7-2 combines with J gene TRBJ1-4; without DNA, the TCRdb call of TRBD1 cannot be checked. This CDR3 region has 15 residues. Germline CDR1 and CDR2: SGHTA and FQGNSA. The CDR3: CASSAAGPTNEKLFF.

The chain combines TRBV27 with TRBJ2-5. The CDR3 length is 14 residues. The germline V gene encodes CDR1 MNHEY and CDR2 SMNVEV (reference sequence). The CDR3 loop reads CASSLNWIQETQYF.

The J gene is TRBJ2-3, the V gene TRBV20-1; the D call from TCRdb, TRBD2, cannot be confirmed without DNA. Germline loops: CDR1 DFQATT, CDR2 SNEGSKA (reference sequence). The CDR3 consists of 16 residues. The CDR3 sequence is CSARVGSGLHTDTQYF.

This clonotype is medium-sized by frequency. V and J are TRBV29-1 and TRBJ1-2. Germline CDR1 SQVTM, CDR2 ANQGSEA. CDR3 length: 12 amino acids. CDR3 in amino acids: CSVVEFNYGYTF.

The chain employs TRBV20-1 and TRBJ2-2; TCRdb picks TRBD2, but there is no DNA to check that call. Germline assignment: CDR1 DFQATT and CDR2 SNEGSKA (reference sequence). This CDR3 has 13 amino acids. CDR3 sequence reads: CSARGGDTGELFF.

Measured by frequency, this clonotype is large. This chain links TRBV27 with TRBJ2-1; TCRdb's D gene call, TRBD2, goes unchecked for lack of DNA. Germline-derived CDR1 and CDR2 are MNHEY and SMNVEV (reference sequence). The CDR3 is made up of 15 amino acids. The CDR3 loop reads CASSTTSGGPNEQFF.

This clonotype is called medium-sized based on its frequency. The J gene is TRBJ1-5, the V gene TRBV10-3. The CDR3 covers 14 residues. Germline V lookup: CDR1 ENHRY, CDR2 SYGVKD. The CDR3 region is CAISESRGSQPQHF.

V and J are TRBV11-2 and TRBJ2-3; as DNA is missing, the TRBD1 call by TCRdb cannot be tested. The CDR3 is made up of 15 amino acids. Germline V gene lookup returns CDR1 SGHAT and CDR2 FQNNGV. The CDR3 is CASSQPGQGADTQYF.

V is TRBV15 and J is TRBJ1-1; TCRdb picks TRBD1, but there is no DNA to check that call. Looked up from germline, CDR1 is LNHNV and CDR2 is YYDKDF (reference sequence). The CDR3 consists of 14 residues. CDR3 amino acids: CATSRPDRGTEAFF.

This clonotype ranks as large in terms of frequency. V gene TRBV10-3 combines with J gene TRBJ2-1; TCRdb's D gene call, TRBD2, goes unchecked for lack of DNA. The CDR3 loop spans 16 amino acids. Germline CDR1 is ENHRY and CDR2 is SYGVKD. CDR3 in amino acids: CAISERGVGSYNEQFF.

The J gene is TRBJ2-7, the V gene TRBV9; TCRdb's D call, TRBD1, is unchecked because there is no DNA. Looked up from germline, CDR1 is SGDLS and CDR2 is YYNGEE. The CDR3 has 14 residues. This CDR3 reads CASSKWTGMDEQYF.

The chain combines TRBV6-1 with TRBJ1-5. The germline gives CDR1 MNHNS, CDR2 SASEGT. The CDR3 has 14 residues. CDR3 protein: CASSRGASNQPQHF.